The TCR beta chain under discussion was sequenced for a study of CD8 T cells in Susac syndrome. With random hexamers, reverse transcription was performed on roughly 0.45 to 1 ug of RNA. One entry per CDR3 protein results from TCRdb running MiXCR on the immunoSEQ multiplex PCR reads. The table has some 180,000 distinct CDR3 sequences, around 90% seen once; the top ten hold 0.075% to 0.095%. About this clonotype itself: Its specificity is unknown.

Study-level points and caveats: The study recognized that the number of individuals in its TCR sequencing and HLA analysis was relatively small.

The V and J ends lost 2 bases and 6 bases, in that order; junction bases with no gene match: 9. The CDR3 is 15 amino acids. CDR1 and CDR2 (germline): MNHEY, SVGEGT. J is TRBJ2-7 and V is TRBV6-2 or TRBV6-3; 8 bases align to TRBD2. The sample was CD4+ T cells from PBMCs. This receptor was identified in a human donor with Susac syndrome. The CDR3 protein is CASSYALSGRGEQYF. DNA for the CDR3: TGTGCCAGCAGTTACGCGCTGTCCGGGAGGGGCGAGCAGTACTTC.